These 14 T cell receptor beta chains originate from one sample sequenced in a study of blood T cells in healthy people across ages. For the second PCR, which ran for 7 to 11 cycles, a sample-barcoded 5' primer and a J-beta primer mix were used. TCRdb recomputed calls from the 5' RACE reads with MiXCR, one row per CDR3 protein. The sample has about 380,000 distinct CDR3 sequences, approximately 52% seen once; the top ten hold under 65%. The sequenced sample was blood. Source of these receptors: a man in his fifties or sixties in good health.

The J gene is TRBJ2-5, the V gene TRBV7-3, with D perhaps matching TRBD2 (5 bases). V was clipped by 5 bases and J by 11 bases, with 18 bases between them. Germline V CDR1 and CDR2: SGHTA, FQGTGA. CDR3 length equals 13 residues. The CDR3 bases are TGTGCCAGCAGCGCGACACCAGCCGGGGAGCAGTACTTC. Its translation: CASSATPAGEQYF. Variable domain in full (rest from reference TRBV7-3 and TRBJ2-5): GAGVSQTPSNKVTEKGKYVELRCDPISGHTALYWYRQSLGQGPEFLIYFQGTGAADDSGLPNDRFFAVRPEGSVSTLKIQRTERGDSAVYLCASSATPAGEQYFGPGTRLLVL.

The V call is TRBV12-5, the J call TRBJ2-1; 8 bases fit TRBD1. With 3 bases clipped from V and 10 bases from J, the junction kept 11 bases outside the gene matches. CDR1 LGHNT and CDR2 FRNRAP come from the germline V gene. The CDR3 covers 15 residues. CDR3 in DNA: TGTGCTAGTGGTTTCCCGGGACAGGTAACAAGCGAGCAGTTCTTC. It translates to CASGFPGQVTSEQFF.

Here the CDR3 DNA reads TGCAGTGCTAGGAGGACAGGAGGGATACGGGATACGCAGTATTTT. Translating it yields CSARRTGGIRDTQYF. This chain connects TRBV20-1 to TRBJ2-3; D is perhaps TRBD1 (7 bases). The V gene's germline CDR1 is DFQATT and CDR2 SNEGSKA (reference sequence). CDR3 length: 15 residues. Trimming stripped 3 bases from V and 6 bases from J, with 19 bases between.

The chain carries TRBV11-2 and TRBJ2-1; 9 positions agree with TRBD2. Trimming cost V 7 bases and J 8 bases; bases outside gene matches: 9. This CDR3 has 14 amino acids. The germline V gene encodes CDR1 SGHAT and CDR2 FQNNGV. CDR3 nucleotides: TGTGCCAGCACCCGTGGCGGGGGGGCTGATGAGCAGTTCTTC. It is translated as CASTRGGGADEQFF.

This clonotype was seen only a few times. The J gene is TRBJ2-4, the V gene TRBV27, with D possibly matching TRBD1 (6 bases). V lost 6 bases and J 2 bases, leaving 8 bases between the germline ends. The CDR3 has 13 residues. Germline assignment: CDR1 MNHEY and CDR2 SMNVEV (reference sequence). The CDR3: CASRGASKNIQYF. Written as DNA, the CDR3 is TGTGCCAGCAGGGGGGCTTCCAAAAACATTCAGTACTTC.

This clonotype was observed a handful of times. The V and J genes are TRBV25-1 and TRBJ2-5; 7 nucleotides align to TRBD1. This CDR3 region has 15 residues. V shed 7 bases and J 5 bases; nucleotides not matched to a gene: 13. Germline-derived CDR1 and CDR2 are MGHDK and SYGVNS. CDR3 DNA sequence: TGTGCCAGCAACGGTATGGGACAGAACTGGGAGACCCAGTACTTC. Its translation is CASNGMGQNWETQYF. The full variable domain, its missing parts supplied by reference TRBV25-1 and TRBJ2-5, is EADIYQTPRYLVIGTGKKITLECSQTMGHDKMYWYQQDPGMELHLIHYSYGVNSTEKGDLSSESTVSRIRTEHFPLTLESARPSHTSQYLCASNGMGQNWETQYFGPGTRLLVL.

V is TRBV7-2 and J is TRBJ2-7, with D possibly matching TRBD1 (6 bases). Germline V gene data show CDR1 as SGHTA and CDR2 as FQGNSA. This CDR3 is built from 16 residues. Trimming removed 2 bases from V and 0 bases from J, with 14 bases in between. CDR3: CASSLFGGRISYEQYF. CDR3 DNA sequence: TGTGCCAGCAGCTTATTTGGGGGCAGAATCTCCTACGAGCAGTACTTC.

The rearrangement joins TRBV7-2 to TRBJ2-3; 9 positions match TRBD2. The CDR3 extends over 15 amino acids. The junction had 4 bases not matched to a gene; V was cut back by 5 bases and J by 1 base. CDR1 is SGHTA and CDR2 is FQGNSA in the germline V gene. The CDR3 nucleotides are TGTGCCAGCAGCCCATGGACTAGCGGCACAGATACGCAGTATTTT. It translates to CASSPWTSGTDTQYF.

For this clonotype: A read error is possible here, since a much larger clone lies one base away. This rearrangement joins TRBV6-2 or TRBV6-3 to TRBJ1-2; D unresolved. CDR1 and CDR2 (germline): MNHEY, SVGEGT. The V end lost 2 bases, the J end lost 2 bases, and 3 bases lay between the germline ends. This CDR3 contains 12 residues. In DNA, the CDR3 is TGTGCCAGCAGTTACCGGAACTATGGCTACACCTTC. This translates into CASSYRNYGYTF.

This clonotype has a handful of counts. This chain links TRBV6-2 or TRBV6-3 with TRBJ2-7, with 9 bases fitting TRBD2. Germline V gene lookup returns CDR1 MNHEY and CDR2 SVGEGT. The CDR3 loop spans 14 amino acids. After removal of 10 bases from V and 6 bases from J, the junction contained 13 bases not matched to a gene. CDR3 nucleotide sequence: TGTGCCACTCTGAGAGTAGCGGGAGCCTCCGAGCAGTACTTC. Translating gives CATLRVAGASEQYF.

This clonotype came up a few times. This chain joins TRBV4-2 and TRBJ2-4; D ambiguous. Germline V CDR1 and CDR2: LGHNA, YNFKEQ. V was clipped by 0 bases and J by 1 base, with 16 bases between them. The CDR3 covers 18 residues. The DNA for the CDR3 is TGTGCCAGCAGCCAAGAGCCGGCAGATACTTACGCCAAAAACATTCAGTACTTC. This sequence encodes CASSQEPADTYAKNIQYF.

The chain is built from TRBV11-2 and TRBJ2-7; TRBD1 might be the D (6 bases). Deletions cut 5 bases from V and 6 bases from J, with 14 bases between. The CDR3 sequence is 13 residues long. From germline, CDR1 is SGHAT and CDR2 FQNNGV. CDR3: CASSPGAGLEQYF. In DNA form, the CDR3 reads TGTGCCAGCAGCCCAGGGGCAGGGCTCGAGCAGTACTTC.

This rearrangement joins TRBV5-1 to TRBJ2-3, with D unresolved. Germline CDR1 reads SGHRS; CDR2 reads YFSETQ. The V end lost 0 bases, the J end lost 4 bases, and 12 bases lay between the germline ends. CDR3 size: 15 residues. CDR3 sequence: CASSLAGMAPDTQYF. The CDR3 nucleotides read TGCGCCAGCAGCTTGGCTGGGATGGCACCAGATACGCAGTATTTT. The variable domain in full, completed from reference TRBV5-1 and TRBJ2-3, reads KAGVTQTPRYLIKTRGQQVTLSCSPISGHRSVSWYQQTPGQGLQFLFEYFSETQRNKGNFPGRFSGRQFSNSRSEMNVSTLELGDSALYLCASSLAGMAPDTQYFGPGTRLTVL.

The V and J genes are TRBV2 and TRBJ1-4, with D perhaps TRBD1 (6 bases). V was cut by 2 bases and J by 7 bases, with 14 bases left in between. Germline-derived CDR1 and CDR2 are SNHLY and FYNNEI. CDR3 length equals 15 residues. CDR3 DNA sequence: TGTGCCAGCAGTGAAAGGCAGGGGCCTCGTGAAAAACTGTTTTTT. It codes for CASSERQGPREKLFF.